The clone carrying this T cell receptor beta chain was observed a handful of times. A much larger clone sits a single nucleotide away, making a read error possible. From germline, CDR1 is SQVTM and CDR2 ANQGSEA. Trimming shortened V by 5 bases and J by 4 bases, and 15 bases separated the two germline ends. The CDR3 contains 14 residues. The record originates from a study of read filtering for tumor transcriptome and immune sequencing. Molecular barcoded adaptors covering alpha/delta and beta/gamma chains were used on approximately 400 ng RNA. Each CDR3 protein gets one entry after TCRdb re-called the reads with MiXCR. The data contain approximately 58,000 distinct CDR3 sequences, about 12% of them singletons.

Sequenced material: a population of CD138-negative cells sorted from bone marrow. The chain joins TRBV29-1 to TRBJ1-5; D perhaps matches TRBD1 (6 bases). The TCR originated in a donor at least 40 years old with multiple myeloma. In DNA, the CDR3 is TGCAGCGTTCTTGGGGGCAGCCCAAATCAGCCCCAGCATTTT. This codes for CSVLGGSPNQPQHF.